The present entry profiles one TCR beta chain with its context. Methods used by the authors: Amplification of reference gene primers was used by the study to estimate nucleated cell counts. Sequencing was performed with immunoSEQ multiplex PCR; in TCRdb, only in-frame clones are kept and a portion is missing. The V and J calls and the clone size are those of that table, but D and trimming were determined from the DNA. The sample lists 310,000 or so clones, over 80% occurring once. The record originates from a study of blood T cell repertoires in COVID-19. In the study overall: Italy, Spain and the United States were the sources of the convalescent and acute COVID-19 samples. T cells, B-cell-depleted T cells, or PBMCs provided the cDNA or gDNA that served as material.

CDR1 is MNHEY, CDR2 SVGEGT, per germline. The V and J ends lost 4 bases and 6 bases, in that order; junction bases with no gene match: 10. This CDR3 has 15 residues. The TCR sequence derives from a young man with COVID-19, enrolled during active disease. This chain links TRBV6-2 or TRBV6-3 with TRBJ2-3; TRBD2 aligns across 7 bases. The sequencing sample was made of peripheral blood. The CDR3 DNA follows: TGTGCCAGCAGTTCGTCGCGGGAGTGGTGGGATACGCAGTATTTT. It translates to CASSSSREWWDTQYF.